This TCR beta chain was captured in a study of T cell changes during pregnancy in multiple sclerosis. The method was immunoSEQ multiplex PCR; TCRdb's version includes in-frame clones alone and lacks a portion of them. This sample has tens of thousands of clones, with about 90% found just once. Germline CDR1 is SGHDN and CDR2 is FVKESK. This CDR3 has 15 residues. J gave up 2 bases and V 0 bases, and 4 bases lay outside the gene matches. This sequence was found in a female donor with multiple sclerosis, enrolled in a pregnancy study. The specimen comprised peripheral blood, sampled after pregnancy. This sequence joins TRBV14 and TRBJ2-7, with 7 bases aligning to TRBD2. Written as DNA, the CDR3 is TGTGCCAGCAGCCAAGAAGTGGCGGGAGCCTACGAGCAGTACTTC. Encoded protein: CASSQEVAGAYEQYF.